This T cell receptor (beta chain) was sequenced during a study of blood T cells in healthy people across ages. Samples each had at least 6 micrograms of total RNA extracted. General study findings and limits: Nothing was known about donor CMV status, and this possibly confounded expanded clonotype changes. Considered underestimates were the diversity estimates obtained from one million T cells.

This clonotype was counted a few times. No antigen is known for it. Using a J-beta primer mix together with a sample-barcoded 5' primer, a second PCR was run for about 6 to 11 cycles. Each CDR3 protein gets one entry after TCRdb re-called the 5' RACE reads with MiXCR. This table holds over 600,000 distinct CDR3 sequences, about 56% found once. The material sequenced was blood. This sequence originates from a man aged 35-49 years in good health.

CDR3 coding DNA: TGCAGCGCGAACCTCGGGACTAGCGGGAGGAATGAGCAGTTCTTC. Translated: CSANLGTSGRNEQFF. V and J are TRBV29-1 and TRBJ2-1, with 15 bases fitting TRBD2. The germline V gene encodes CDR1 SQVTM and CDR2 ANQGSEA. This CDR3 has 15 residues. Losses at the gene ends were 7 bases for V and 7 bases for J; bases not matched to a gene: 8.